Reported below is one T cell receptor (beta chain). Its antigen remains unidentified. Base quality data are lacking; no much larger clone is found one base away. V has 6 bases trimmed and J has 7 bases trimmed; junction bases matching no gene number 15. From the germline V gene, CDR1 is LGHNA and CDR2 is YSLEER. The CDR3 contains 16 residues, cysteine and phenylalanine counted. Only the CDR3 region is kept as DNA, spanning 48 bases read in frame from base 1. Only healthy Caucasian donors were included. Three pairs of female monozygotic twins, all aged roughly 18 to 29 years, made up the twin cohort. CD4+ and CD8+ T cell populations were isolated with positive isolation kits from Invitrogen. Library generation was performed with 5' RACE. The sample was run on an Illumina HiSeq 2000. A universal primer binding site was introduced by template switching, and a unique molecular identifier was present in the final cDNA, enabling accurate counting of TCR cDNA molecules. First-strand cDNA for TCR alpha and beta chains was synthesized from specific primers in the conserved constant-segment region. To control for contamination, every cDNA library was double barcoded, receiving both a SMART-Mk sample barcode and Illumina barcodes. TruSeq adapter sequences along with Illumina sample barcodes were introduced in two successive PCR steps. TCR alpha and beta cDNA libraries were sequenced on the Illumina HiSeq platform with custom primers. Per the original workflow: Unique molecular identifiers were extracted from raw reads with MiGEC, and CDR3 positions were determined with MiXCR. For each individual, recombination models were inferred using an EM algorithm with the repgenHMM and IGoR tools. Shared clonotype analysis was performed with the tcR package in R, normalizing sharing by the product of cloneset sizes. To study raw recombination without the effects of thymic and clonal selection, out-of-frame nonproductive sequences were analyzed. TCRdb reanalyzed the raw reads on its own, using fastp at Q25 for trimming and MiXCR for clone calling, and kept in-frame beta chains. Rows with a matching CDR3 protein are joined into one entry that keeps the most common DNA and genes. These V and J calls derive from TCRdb rather than the authors' analysis. The sample data list nearly 200,000 distinct CDR3 sequences, and 15% to 20% of these were observed just once. The top ten constitute less than 45% of the sample.

This specimen belongs to a study of identical twins (TCRdb year 2016). For the wider study: The study deep-sequenced TCR alpha and beta repertoires from monozygotic twins, unrelated adults of various ages and cord blood to test whether fetal clonotypes persist. To rule out contamination, replicate twin experiments were performed at different times with different library preparation protocols.

Summary of the overall study and its limitations: Recombination models systematically underestimated out-of-frame TCR alpha sharing in monozygotic twins but agreed with sharing between unrelated individuals. Compared with coincidental sharing between unrelated individuals, out-of-frame TCR alpha sequences shared between twins had an excess of sequences with low generation probability. Because the same donors could not be followed over many years, conclusions were based on cross-sectional statistical analysis. Invariant T cells such as MAIT and iNKT could partly confound zero-insertion analyses, though diverse VJ usage argued against this for most clonotypes. In beta out-of-frame sequences, excess twin sharing was weaker, because having fewer shared sequences lowered the signal-to-noise ratio. Abundant cord blood beta clonotypes had fewer insertions, young adult naive repertoires showed a similar but weaker trend, and memory repertoires showed no such trend.

The sample was also linked to a second study, of T cells expressing NK-cell markers. The second paper further reports: Three sorted T-cell subsets (CD3+CD56+NKG2C+, CD3+CD56+NKG2C- and CD3+CD56-NKG2C+) from several donors had their TCR beta-chain repertoires profiled. Among the eight sequenced donors, seven were HCMV-seropositive and one was HCMV-seronegative. To restrict sorting to alphabetaTCR-expressing T cells, an anti-gammadeltaTCR antibody was added in several experiments. In a handful of donors, the dominant CD3+CD56+NKG2C+ clonotypes ranked among the top 10 CD8+ clonotypes, making up roughly 1.0-7.0% of CD8+ T cells. Those dominant clonotypes were again the most abundant among CD3+CD56-NKG2C+ cells in a handful of donors, at roughly 28.3-60.1%. Whether the expanded NKG2C-expressing T cell clones were specific for HCMV antigens was left unclear. Randomly selected healthy volunteers, three men and five women, were used as the eight sequenced donors. HCMV serostatus was determined by detecting HCMV-specific IgG in serum with a commercial ELISA kit. MIGEC was used to demultiplex reads and group reads by UMI, and MiTCR was used to assemble and quantify clonotypes. To exclude erroneous sequences, any TCR cDNA sequence not supported by at least two reads was discarded. The tcR package was used for downstream repertoire analysis, and clonotypes were matched across fractions by CDR3 nucleotide sequence plus V segment. VDJmatch was used to annotate antigen specificity against VDJdb, with one amino acid substitution in CDR3 allowed.

Here the chain combines TRBV4-3 and TRBJ2-7, and TRBD1 aligns with 10 junction nucleotides. This receptor was identified in a woman younger than 35 in good health. Sequencing was carried out using CD8+ T cells sorted from blood. The DNA is TGCGCCAGCAGTCAAATCTGGGACAGGGGAGGTGAGGAGCAGTACTTC. Translated, it reads CASSQIWDRGGEEQYF.